These 8 T cell receptor beta chains were sequenced from one sample in a study of siplizumab effects on memory and regulatory T cells. Libraries were prepared by immunoSEQ multiplex PCR; TCRdb keeps only in-frame clonotypes and omits some of them. The sample records some 100,000 clones, just over 90% being singletons. The sample comprised Tregs sorted from blood. All receptors come from a human donor in good health.

V and J are TRBV7-2 and TRBJ2-4; D ambiguous. This CDR3 contains 17 residues. Trimming took 5 bases from V and 0 from J, leaving 17 bases between them. In germline, CDR1 is SGHTA, CDR2 FQGNSA. CDR3 sequence (DNA): TGTGCCAGCAGCCCACTCCTCAGAAAAGGAGCCAAAAACATTCAGTACTTC. Protein sequence: CASSPLLRKGAKNIQYF.

CDR3 amino acids: CASSSNQGAGTEAFF. In DNA form, the CDR3 reads TGTGCCAGCAGCTCAAACCAGGGGGCAGGCACTGAAGCTTTCTTT. V gene TRBV7-9 combines with J gene TRBJ1-1; 8 bases agree with TRBD1. This CDR3 has 15 residues. The junction had 8 bases not matched to a gene; V was cut back by 4 bases and J by 4 bases. CDR1 is SEHNR, CDR2 FQNEAQ, per germline (reference sequence).

This chain's CDR3 is CSGRGDYGYTF. The CDR3 region has the DNA TGCAGCGGCAGGGGTGACTATGGCTACACCTTC. The chain carries TRBV29-1 and TRBJ1-2; D may be TRBD1 (6 bases). This CDR3 has 11 residues. V shed 7 bases and J shed 3 bases, with 9 bases lying between them. The V gene's germline CDR1 is SQVTM and CDR2 ANQGSEA.

V usage is TRBV7-7 and J usage is TRBJ1-1, with unresolved D. V was pared by 0 bases and J by 1 base, with 3 bases between. CDR1 SSHAT and CDR2 FNYEAQ come from the germline V gene (reference sequence). This CDR3 has 13 residues. The CDR3 nucleotides are TGTGCCAGCAGCTTAGCTGAGAACACTGAAGCTTTCTTT. Translation: CASSLAENTEAFF. Filled out from reference TRBV7-7 and TRBJ1-1, the complete variable domain reads GAGVSQSPRYKVTKRGQDVTLRCDPISSHATLYWYQQALGQGPEFLTYFNYEAQPDKSGLPSDRFSAERPEGSISTLTIQRTEQRDSAMYRCASSLAENTEAFFGQGTRLTVV.

V gene TRBV7-2 combines with J gene TRBJ2-7; a weak D match, TRBD1 (7 bases). Per germline, CDR1 SGHTA and CDR2 FQGNSA. Trimming removed 5 bases at V and 4 bases at J, with 12 bases between. The CDR3 length is 13 residues. The CDR3: CASSQGGLYEQYF. DNA for the CDR3: TGTGCCAGCAGCCAGGGGGGCTTGTACGAGCAGTACTTC.

The rearrangement uses TRBV6-6 and TRBJ2-7, with no clear D. V lost 5 bases and J lost 5, with 10 bases in between. The CDR3 is 12 amino acids. Germline assignment: CDR1 MNHNY and CDR2 SVGAGI (reference sequence). CDR3 protein: CASSTLVHEQYF. DNA of the CDR3: TGTGCCAGCAGTACCCTGGTACACGAGCAGTACTTC.

This chain connects TRBV29-1 to TRBJ1-1, with D possibly matching TRBD1 (6 bases). Trimming took 0 bases from V and 5 from J, leaving 10 bases between them. The germline CDR1 and CDR2 sequences are SQVTM and ANQGSEA. CDR3 size: 13 residues. The CDR3 sequence: CSVEDHRATEAFF. The CDR3 coding sequence is TGCAGCGTTGAAGATCACAGGGCTACTGAAGCTTTCTTT.

This rearrangement joins TRBV7-2 to TRBJ2-3, with D perhaps TRBD2 (5 bases). V lost 3 bases and J lost 5, with 9 bases in between. Per the germline V gene, CDR1 is SGHTA and CDR2 is FQGNSA. CDR3 length: 13 amino acids. The CDR3 coding sequence is TGTGCCAGCAGCTTTAGCGAGCGAGATACGCAGTATTTT. Amino acid sequence: CASSFSERDTQYF. The variable domain in full, with the rest retrieved from reference TRBV7-2 and TRBJ2-3, is GAGVSQSPSNKVTEKGKDVELRCDPISGHTALYWYRQSLGQGLEFLIYFQGNSAPDKSGLPSDRFSAERTGGSVSTLTIQRTQQEDSAVYLCASSFSERDTQYFGPGTRLTVL.